This T cell receptor (beta chain) emerged from a study of beta chain features in type 1 diabetes. Study as a whole: Investigators examined around 110 million sorted cells across all samples.

Per the germline V gene, CDR1 is SGHRS and CDR2 is YFSETQ. The V end lost 0 bases, the J end lost 4 bases, and 5 bases lay between the germline ends. The CDR3 length is 12 residues. Using CD45RO/CCR7/CD25/CD127/CD95/CD27, CD4+ naive, central memory, regulatory and stem cell-like memory cells were sorted. TCRB transcripts that were expressed got sequenced, as all of the isolated RNA had been reverse transcribed. Produced via immunoSEQ multiplex PCR; TCRdb's table is partial and in-frame only. The sample has 250,000 or so clones, about 15% seen once. Concerning this clone: The target antigen is unknown.

Points from the study as a whole: Shorter TCRB CDR3s, moderately but significantly so, marked every one of the four CD4+ subsets in Type 1 diabetes patients.

This receptor was identified in a man aged 25-45 years with type 1 diabetes. This sequence joins TRBV5-1 and TRBJ2-7; D gene uncertain. Sequencing was carried out using naive CD4+ T cells from blood. CDR3 nucleotide sequence: TGCGCCAGCAGCTTGGACGGGTACGAGCAGTACTTC. Translated: CASSLDGYEQYF. Full variable domain (outside the CDR3, taken from reference TRBV5-1 and TRBJ2-7): KAGVTQTPRYLIKTRGQQVTLSCSPISGHRSVSWYQQTPGQGLQFLFEYFSETQRNKGNFPGRFSGRQFSNSRSEMNVSTLELGDSALYLCASSLDGYEQYFGPGTRLTVT.